Below are 19 T cell receptor beta chains sequenced from a single sample in a study of cytomegalovirus exposure and HLA in healthy donors. PCR employed 60 Vbeta and 13 Jbeta primers. TCRdb's copy holds only in-frame clones and misses some; the assay was immunoSEQ multiplex PCR. The sample holds approximately 89,000 clones, 60% to 80% seen once. The material sequenced was PBMCs. The receptors were gathered from a female donor in good health and CMV-seronegative.

The genes are TRBV27 and TRBJ2-7, with 12 positions matching TRBD1. Germline V CDR1 and CDR2: MNHEY, SMNVEV (reference sequence). The CDR3 runs to 15 residues. Trimming took 4 bases from V and 0 from J; bases not matched to a gene: 1. The CDR3 is CASSWDRGLSYEQYF. The CDR3 DNA reads as TGTGCCAGCAGTTGGGACAGGGGGCTCTCCTACGAGCAGTACTTC.

Only one count was recorded for this clone. This CDR3 is CASSIGDSRYEQYF. CDR3 sequence (DNA): TGTGCCAGCAGTATTGGGGACAGTCGGTACGAGCAGTACTTC. The chain carries TRBV6-1 and TRBJ2-7; TRBD1 agrees at 7 bases. The CDR3 has 14 residues. The trim removed 5 bases at V and 4 bases at J, leaving 8 bases unmatched. Germline CDR1 reads MNHNS; CDR2 reads SASEGT.

The chain links TRBV5-1 to TRBJ1-4; 9 nucleotides match TRBD1. The CDR3 spans 12 residues. After removal of 5 bases from V and 8 bases from J, the junction contained 1 base not matched to a gene. Germline CDR1 reads SGHRS; CDR2 reads YFSETQ. This CDR3 is CASRGTGEKLFF. CDR3 bases: TGCGCCAGCAGGGGGACAGGGGAAAAACTGTTTTTT.

The chain employs TRBV2 and TRBJ2-1, with 10 positions matching TRBD2. V shed 6 bases and J 2 bases; nucleotides not matched to a gene: 1. The CDR3 loop spans 14 amino acids. Germline V gives CDR1 SNHLY, CDR2 FYNNEI. CDR3 region: CASRSGGAYNEQFF. The CDR3 nucleotides are TGTGCCAGCAGGAGCGGGGGGGCCTACAATGAGCAGTTCTTC.

This clone was seen ten or more times. The rearrangement joins TRBV4-1 to TRBJ2-2, with TRBD2 matching 12 bases. The germline CDR1 and CDR2 sequences are MGHRA and YSYEKL. With V trimmed by 0 bases and J by 7 bases, 9 bases remained unmatched. The CDR3 consists of 18 residues. The CDR3 sequence is CASSQDLAGGLRGGELFF. CDR3 coding DNA: TGCGCCAGCAGCCAAGATCTAGCGGGAGGGCTTCGTGGCGGGGAGCTGTTTTTT.

There are a few counts of this clone. The rearrangement joins TRBV27 to TRBJ1-5, with 7 bases matching TRBD1. V trimming: 6 bases; J trimming: 0 bases; junction bases outside the gene matches: 5. CDR3 length: 15 amino acids. Per the germline V gene, CDR1 is MNHEY and CDR2 is SMNVEV (reference sequence). The CDR3 protein is CASRQQGSSNQPQHF. The CDR3 DNA is TGTGCCAGCAGACAACAGGGGAGTAGCAATCAGCCCCAGCATTTT.

Here the CDR3 DNA reads TGTGCCAGCAGCTTAGTCGGGAGGGTCACAGATACGCAGTATTTT. The encoded protein is CASSLVGRVTDTQYF. V is TRBV7-2 and J is TRBJ2-3; TRBD2 agrees at 8 bases. In germline, CDR1 is SGHTA, CDR2 FQGNSA. There are 15 residues in the CDR3. Trimming removed 1 base from V and 2 bases from J; junction bases left unmatched: 2.

V usage is TRBV7-2 and J usage is TRBJ2-1; unclear D gene. CDR1 is SGHTA and CDR2 is FQGNSA in the germline V gene. CDR3 size: 14 residues. Trimming took off 5 bases at V and 1 base at J, with 9 bases between the two ends. The CDR3 here is CASSPSGSYNEQFF. The CDR3 region has the DNA TGTGCCAGCAGCCCCTCGGGTTCCTACAATGAGCAGTTCTTC.

The table lists this clone with a few counts. The rearrangement joins TRBV29-1 to TRBJ2-3; D is perhaps TRBD1 (6 bases). Between the trimmed V and J ends, which lost 6 bases and 8 bases, there was a span of 18 bases. Germline V gene sequence: CDR1 SQVTM, CDR2 ANQGSEA. The CDR3 has 13 residues. This CDR3 reads CSVTGFLDGTQYF. For the CDR3, the DNA is TGCAGCGTCACAGGGTTTTTAGATGGTACGCAGTATTTT.

This clone turned up a few times. V is TRBV5-4 and J is TRBJ2-5; D gene ambiguous. The CDR3 has 15 residues. Per the germline V gene, CDR1 is SGHNT and CDR2 is YYREEE (reference sequence). The ends were cut back, 0 bases at V and 1 base at J, with 10 bases in the middle. CDR3 protein: CASSLVGTGQETQYF. CDR3 in DNA: TGTGCCAGCAGCTTGGTCGGTACCGGCCAAGAGACCCAGTACTTC.

The chain has TRBV6-5 and TRBJ1-2, with 8 bases fitting TRBD1. CDR1 is MNHEY and CDR2 is SVGAGI in the germline V gene. The CDR3 runs to 15 residues. V was clipped by 8 bases and J by 3 bases; unmatched bases: 11. CDR3 sequence reads: CASGRQGWGDYGYTF. DNA for the CDR3: TGTGCCAGCGGAAGACAGGGGTGGGGAGACTATGGCTACACCTTC.

J is TRBJ1-1 and V is TRBV6-5, with TRBD1 as a possible D gene (6 bases). V lost 5 bases, J lost 5 bases, and 9 bases lay in between. This CDR3 spans 12 amino acids. Germline CDR1 reads MNHEY; CDR2 reads SVGAGI. In DNA, the CDR3 is TGTGCCAGCAGTCTACAGGGTACTGAAGCTTTCTTT. It is translated as CASSLQGTEAFF.

This clone was observed a handful of times. The chain employs TRBV19 and TRBJ1-2; TRBD1 matches at 9 bases. The CDR3 has 15 amino acids. V shed 7 bases, J shed 4 bases, and the junction held 10 bases outside the gene matches. Germline CDR1 and CDR2: LNHDA and SQIVND (reference sequence). The chain's CDR3 is CASTPGTGYSYGYTF. CDR3 DNA: TGTGCCAGTACCCCAGGGACAGGGTACTCCTATGGCTACACCTTC.

The chain uses TRBV4-2 and TRBJ2-1, with 7 nucleotides matching TRBD1. Germline V gene data show CDR1 as LGHNA and CDR2 as YNFKEQ. After removal of 4 bases from V and 0 bases from J, the junction contained 6 bases not matched to a gene. The CDR3 has 16 residues. In nucleotides, the CDR3 is TGTGCCAGCAGCCTCCACAGGGGAAGCTCCTACAATGAGCAGTTCTTC. This sequence encodes CASSLHRGSSYNEQFF.

This clone showed up just once. V usage is TRBV5-1 and J usage is TRBJ2-5; 8 nucleotides match TRBD1. The CDR3 consists of 14 residues. Germline-derived CDR1 and CDR2 are SGHRS and YFSETQ. V was pared by 0 bases and J by 4 bases, with 2 bases of the junction left unmatched. DNA of the CDR3: TGCGCCAGCAGCTTGGCTGGACAGGGAGAGACCCAGTACTTC. Its translation is CASSLAGQGETQYF.

Notes on this clone: Relative to the germline gene, one junction end is altered; a read error may explain this. This chain uses TRBV29-1 with TRBJ2-3; a possible D gene is TRBD2 (5 bases). CDR1 and CDR2 (germline): SQVTM, ANQGSEA. There are 12 residues in the CDR3. The CDR3 DNA follows: TGCAGCATTGAGAGGGGCACAGATACGCAGTATTTT. Protein sequence: CSIERGTDTQYF.

The V gene is TRBV28, the J gene TRBJ2-1; TRBD2 agrees at 7 bases. This CDR3 contains 11 residues. CDR1 MDHEN and CDR2 SYDVKM come from the germline V gene. The V gene end was trimmed by 2 bases and the J gene end by 15 bases; junction bases not matched to a gene: 4. The CDR3 loop is CASSLGLVAFF. CDR3 in DNA: TGTGCCAGCAGTTTAGGACTAGTTGCGTTCTTC. The entire variable domain, with the rest obtained from reference TRBV28 and TRBJ2-1, is as follows: DVKVTQSSRYLVKRTGEKVFLECVQDMDHENMFWYRQDPGLGLRLIYFSYDVKMKEKGDIPEGYSVSREKKERFSLILESASTNQTSMYLCASSLGLVAFFGPGTRLTVL.

This clone was counted once. This rearrangement joins TRBV6-1 to TRBJ2-2; 9 bases are a match to TRBD1. The CDR3 is 17 residues long. The germline V gene has CDR1 MNHNS and CDR2 SASEGT. V was clipped by 3 bases and J by 0 bases; unmatched bases: 5. In DNA form, the CDR3 reads TGTGCCAGCAGTGAGCCCAGGGACAGGGCGAACACCGGGGAGCTGTTTTTT. Residues: CASSEPRDRANTGELFF.

The rearrangement uses TRBV28 and TRBJ2-7; TRBD2 might be the D (6 bases). Trimming removed 6 bases at V and 2 bases at J, with 11 bases between. The germline V gene encodes CDR1 MDHEN and CDR2 SYDVKM. This CDR3 comprises 13 residues. In nucleotides, the CDR3 is TGTGCCAGCAGCTCATCGGGAGCCTACGAGCAGTACTTC. Translation gives CASSSSGAYEQYF.